The 16 T cell receptor beta chains reported below all come from one sample, sequenced in a study of regulatory T cells in long-lasting Graves disease. Arm-PCR of CDR3 regions with iRepertoire HTBI primers generated TCR beta libraries. TCRdb itself ran the multiplex PCR reads through MiXCR, one entry per CDR3 protein. The top ten hold about 25% of the sample, which has around 480,000 distinct CDR3 sequences, roughly a sixth seen once. Time point defined: newly diagnosed GD, antithyroid drugs for less than 3 months. Construction of the TCR library relied on RNA isolated from PBMCs. These same data were also listed under a study on T cells in Graves' hyperthyroidism and ophthalmopathy.

This specimen consisted of peripheral blood mononuclear cells (PBMCs), obtained at new diagnosis, from a patient treated with antithyroid drugs. All receptors derive from a woman between 40 and 65 years old with Graves disease.

The table lists this clonotype with many counts. The chain carries TRBV3-1 and TRBJ2-4; D not resolved. CDR3 length: 13 residues. The ends were cut back, 1 base at V and 5 bases at J, with 6 bases in the middle. CDR1 LGHDT and CDR2 YNNKEL come from the germline V gene (reference sequence). The CDR3 DNA sequence: TGTGCCAGCAGCCAAGCCAGACAAAACATTCAGTACTTC. Its protein product is CASSQARQNIQYF.

CDR3 protein: CASSGRTVGTDTQYF. The CDR3, as DNA: TGCGCCAGCAGCGGCAGGACAGTCGGCACAGATACGCAGTATTTT. The chain links TRBV5-1 to TRBJ2-3, with a weak D call TRBD1 (6 bases). V dropped 4 bases and J dropped 1 base, with 13 bases sitting between them. The CDR3 is 15 residues long. Germline values: CDR1 SGHRS, CDR2 YFSETQ.

There are a few counts of this clonotype. The gene calls are TRBV4-1 and TRBJ1-2, with D hard to call. Trimming took 0 bases from V and 5 from J, leaving 13 bases between them. The CDR3 has 15 amino acids. Germline assignment: CDR1 MGHRA and CDR2 YSYEKL. The CDR3 nucleotides are TGCGCCAGCAGCCAAGAGTACGGGAATGTTTATGGCTACACCTTC. This gives the protein CASSQEYGNVYGYTF.

This chain uses TRBV12-3 or TRBV12-4 with TRBJ2-7; TRBD2 aligns across 10 bases. This CDR3 is built from 15 residues. Trimming at V came to 6 bases and at J to 3 bases, leaving 8 bases not matched to a gene. This chain's CDR3 is CASSQGGTSDYEQYF. In DNA, the CDR3 is TGTGCCAGCAGCCAGGGTGGGACTAGCGACTACGAGCAGTACTTC.

This clonotype was observed many times. The gene calls are TRBV12-3 or TRBV12-4 and TRBJ2-2, with no clear D. Between the trimmed V and J ends, which lost 7 bases and 5 bases, there was a span of 14 bases. This CDR3 is 14 amino acids long. DNA for the CDR3: TGTGCCAGCAAGGGCGGTCCCTTGACCGGGGAGCTGTTTTTT. Residues: CASKGGPLTGELFF.

This clonotype showed up many times. The chain employs TRBV6-5 and TRBJ2-1; possible D gene TRBD2, 6 bases. In germline, CDR1 is MNHEY, CDR2 SVGAGI. CDR3 size: 15 residues. V lost 0 bases, J lost 7 bases, and 13 bases lay in between. In DNA form, the CDR3 reads TGTGCCAGCAGTTACTCTGCGGGGAGACCTAATGAGCAGTTCTTC. Its protein is CASSYSAGRPNEQFF.

There are many counts of this clonotype. This chain links TRBV3-1 with TRBJ2-1, with TRBD1 matching over 9 bases. CDR3 length: 14 amino acids. The junction had 1 base not matched to a gene; V was cut back by 3 bases and J by 4 bases. Germline assignment: CDR1 LGHDT and CDR2 YNNKEL (reference sequence). CDR3 in DNA: TGTGCCAGCAGCCAGGGACAGGGATACAATGAGCAGTTCTTC. Translation: CASSQGQGYNEQFF.

The V call is TRBV12-3 or TRBV12-4, the J call TRBJ1-2, with D possibly being TRBD1 (5 bases). This CDR3 comprises 13 residues. The ends were cut back, 5 bases at V and 9 bases at J, with 16 bases in the middle. CDR3 bases: TGTGCCAGCAGTCCGTCGGGACCAGTCAGCTACACCTTC. Translation: CASSPSGPVSYTF.

This clonotype was picked up many times. The genes are TRBV24-1 and TRBJ1-4, with no clear D. In germline, CDR1 is KGHDR, CDR2 SFDVKD. The CDR3 runs 13 residues. V lost 5 bases, J lost 11 bases, and 14 bases lay in between. The chain's CDR3 is CATSASTIGKLFF. CDR3 nucleotides: TGTGCCACCAGTGCCTCCACGATCGGGAAACTGTTTTTT.

The chain joins TRBV5-6 to TRBJ2-5; D unresolved. V was clipped by 1 base and J by 2 bases, with 6 bases between them. The CDR3 spans 13 residues. The germline V gene encodes CDR1 SGHDT and CDR2 YYEEEE. As DNA, the CDR3 is TGTGCCAGCAGCTTGAGGGATCAAGAGACCCAGTACTTC. As protein: CASSLRDQETQYF.

The rearrangement joins TRBV7-2 to TRBJ1-1; weak D call: TRBD1 (6 bases). CDR1 and CDR2 (germline): SGHTA, FQGNSA. V lost 1 base to trimming and J lost 5 bases, with 17 bases between them. The CDR3 has 16 residues. The CDR3 reads CASSLGGLGATTEAFF. The DNA of the CDR3 is TGTGCCAGCAGCTTAGGGGGATTGGGGGCGACTACTGAAGCTTTCTTT.

This chain uses TRBV19 with TRBJ1-1; 8 bases map to TRBD1. Germline V CDR1 and CDR2: LNHDA, SQIVND (reference sequence). V was clipped by 4 bases and J by 1 base; unmatched bases: 8. The CDR3 is 16 residues long. The CDR3 here is CASSTGQGRANTEAFF. The CDR3 region has the DNA TGTGCCAGTAGTACCGGACAGGGTCGGGCGAACACTGAAGCTTTCTTT. The whole variable domain, filled in from reference TRBV19 and TRBJ1-1, reads DGGITQSPKYLFRKEGQNVTLSCEQNLNHDAMYWYRQDPGQGLRLIYYSQIVNDFQKGDIAEGYSVSREKKESFPLTVTSAQKNPTAFYLCASSTGQGRANTEAFFGQGTRLTVV.

This clonotype was found many times. The chain joins TRBV5-7 to TRBJ1-1; 7 positions agree with TRBD1. TRBV5-7 counts as an open reading frame of uncertain function. The CDR3 totals 18 residues. The V gene end was trimmed by 1 base and the J gene end by 6 bases; junction bases not matched to a gene: 18. The CDR3 sequence: CASSLPGTVRPDGPEAFF. CDR3 bases: TGTGCCAGCAGCTTGCCCGGGACAGTGAGGCCTGATGGTCCTGAAGCTTTCTTT.

Many counts were recorded for this clonotype. The rearrangement uses TRBV4-2 and TRBJ2-5; D ambiguous. The CDR3 has 13 amino acids. Trimming took 1 base from V and 4 from J, leaving 7 bases between them. CDR1 and CDR2 from the germline V gene are LGHNA and YNFKEQ. CDR3: CASSQGLIETQYF. The CDR3 DNA is TGTGCCAGCAGCCAAGGTCTGATAGAGACCCAGTACTTC.

The chain links TRBV12-3 or TRBV12-4 to TRBJ2-1, with TRBD1 identical over 10 bases. Trimming cost V 4 bases and J 2 bases; bases outside gene matches: 5. This CDR3 comprises 16 residues. CDR3 DNA: TGTGCCAGCAGTTCCAGGGGACAGGGGACCTACAATGAGCAGTTCTTC. Its translation is CASSSRGQGTYNEQFF.

The V gene is TRBV12-3 or TRBV12-4, the J gene TRBJ2-7, with TRBD2 matching 9 bases. The CDR3 loop spans 15 amino acids. V shed 7 bases and J 7 bases; nucleotides not matched to a gene: 14. CDR3 region: CASTSPTSGYNEQYF. CDR3 nucleotides: TGTGCCAGCACCTCCCCGACTAGCGGCTACAATGAGCAGTACTTC.